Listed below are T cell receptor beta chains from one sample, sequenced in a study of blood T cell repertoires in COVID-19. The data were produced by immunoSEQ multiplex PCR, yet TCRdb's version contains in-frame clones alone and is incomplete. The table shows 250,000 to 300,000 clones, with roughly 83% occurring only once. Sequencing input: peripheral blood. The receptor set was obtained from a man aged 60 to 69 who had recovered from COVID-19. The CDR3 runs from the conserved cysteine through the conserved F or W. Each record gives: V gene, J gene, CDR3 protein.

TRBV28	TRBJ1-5	CASAIQQGAGQPQHF
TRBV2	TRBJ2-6	CASSLQSGANVLTF
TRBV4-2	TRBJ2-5	CASSPGSSGEQETQYF
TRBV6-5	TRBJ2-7	CASTLEGAPQYEQYF
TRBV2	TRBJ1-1	CASIIGGGTEAFF
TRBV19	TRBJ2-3	CASSLAGGSNTQYF
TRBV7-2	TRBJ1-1	CASSLVGGGANEAFF
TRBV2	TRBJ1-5	CASRGTGSGNQPQHF
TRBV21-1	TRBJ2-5	CASKIPQEVLETQYF
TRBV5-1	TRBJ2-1	CASSLGVGAGGEQFF
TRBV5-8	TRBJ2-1	CASRNEAGGLPYNEQFF
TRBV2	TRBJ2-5	CASSDRQGRKETQYF
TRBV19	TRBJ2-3	CASSPGGFSDTQYF
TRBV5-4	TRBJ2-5	CASSAGTGWSETQYF
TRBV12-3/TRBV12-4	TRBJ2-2	CASSQGARELFF
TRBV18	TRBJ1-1	CASSPSQGRTEAFF
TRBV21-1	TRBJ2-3	CASSKDVRSVPQLSTDTQYF
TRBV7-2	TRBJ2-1	CASSLRPAGGDNEQFF
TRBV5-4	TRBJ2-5	CASSPEVQPTQTQYF
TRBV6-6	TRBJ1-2	CASSANTGNGYTF
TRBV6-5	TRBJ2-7	CASSQDRSTYEQYF
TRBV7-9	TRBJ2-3	CASSLTQRGDTQYF
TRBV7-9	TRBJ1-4	CASSGNRGANEKLFF
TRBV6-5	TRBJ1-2	CASSAGGVDYGYTF
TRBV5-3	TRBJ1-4	CARSQPGTGEEKLFF